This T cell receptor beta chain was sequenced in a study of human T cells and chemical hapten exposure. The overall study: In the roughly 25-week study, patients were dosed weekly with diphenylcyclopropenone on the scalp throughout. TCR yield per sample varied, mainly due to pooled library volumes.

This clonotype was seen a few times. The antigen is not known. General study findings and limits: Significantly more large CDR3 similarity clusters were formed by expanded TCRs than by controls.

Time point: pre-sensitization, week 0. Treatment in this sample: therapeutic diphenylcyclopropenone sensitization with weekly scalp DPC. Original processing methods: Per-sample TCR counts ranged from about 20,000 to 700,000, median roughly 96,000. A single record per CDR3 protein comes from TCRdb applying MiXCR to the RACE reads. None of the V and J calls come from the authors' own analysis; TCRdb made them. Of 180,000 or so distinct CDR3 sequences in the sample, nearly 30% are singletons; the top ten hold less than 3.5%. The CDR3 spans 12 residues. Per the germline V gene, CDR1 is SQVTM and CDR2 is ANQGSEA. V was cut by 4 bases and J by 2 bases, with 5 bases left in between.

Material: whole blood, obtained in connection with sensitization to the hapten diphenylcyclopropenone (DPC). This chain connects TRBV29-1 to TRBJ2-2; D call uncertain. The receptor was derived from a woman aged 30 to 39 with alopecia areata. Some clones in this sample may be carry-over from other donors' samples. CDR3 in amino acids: CSVVTNTGELFF. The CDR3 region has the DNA TGCAGCGTTGTGACCAACACCGGGGAGCTGTTTTTT.